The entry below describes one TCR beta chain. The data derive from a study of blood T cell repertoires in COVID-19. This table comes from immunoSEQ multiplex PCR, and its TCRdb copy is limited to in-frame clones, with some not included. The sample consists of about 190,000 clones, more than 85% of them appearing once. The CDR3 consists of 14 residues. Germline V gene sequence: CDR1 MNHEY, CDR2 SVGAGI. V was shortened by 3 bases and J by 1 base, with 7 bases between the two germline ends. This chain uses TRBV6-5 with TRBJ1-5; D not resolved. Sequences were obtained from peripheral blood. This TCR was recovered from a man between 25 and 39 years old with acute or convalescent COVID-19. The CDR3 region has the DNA TGTGCCAGCAGTTATTCCGGGAGCAATCAGCCCCAGCATTTT. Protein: CASSYSGSNQPQHF.